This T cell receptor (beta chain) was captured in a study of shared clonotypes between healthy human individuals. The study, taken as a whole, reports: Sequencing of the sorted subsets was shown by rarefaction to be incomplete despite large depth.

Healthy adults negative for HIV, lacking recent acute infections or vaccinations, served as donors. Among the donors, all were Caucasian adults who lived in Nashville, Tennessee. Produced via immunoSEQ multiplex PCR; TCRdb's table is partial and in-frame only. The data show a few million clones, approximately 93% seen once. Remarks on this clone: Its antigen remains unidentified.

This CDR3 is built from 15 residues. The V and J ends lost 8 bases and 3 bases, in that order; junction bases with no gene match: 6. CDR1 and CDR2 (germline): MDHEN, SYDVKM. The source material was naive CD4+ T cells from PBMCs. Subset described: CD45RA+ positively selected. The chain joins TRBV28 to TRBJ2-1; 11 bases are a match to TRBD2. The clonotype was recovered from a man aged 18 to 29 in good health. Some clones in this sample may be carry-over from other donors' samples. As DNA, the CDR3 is TGTGCCAGCGGATCCCTAGCGGGAGGCTACAATGAGCAGTTCTTC. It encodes CASGSLAGGYNEQFF.